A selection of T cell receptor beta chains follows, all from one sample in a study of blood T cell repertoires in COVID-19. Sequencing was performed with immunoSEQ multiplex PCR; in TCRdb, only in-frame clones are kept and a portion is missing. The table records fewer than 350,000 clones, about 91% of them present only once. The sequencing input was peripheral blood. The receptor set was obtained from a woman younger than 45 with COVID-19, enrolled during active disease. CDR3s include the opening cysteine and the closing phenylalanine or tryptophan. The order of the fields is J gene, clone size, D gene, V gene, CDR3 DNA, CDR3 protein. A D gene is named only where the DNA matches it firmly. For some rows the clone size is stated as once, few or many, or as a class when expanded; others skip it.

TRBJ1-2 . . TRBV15 TGTGCCACCAGCAAGCAGGACAGACTTAACTATGGCTACACCTTC CATSKQDRLNYGYTF
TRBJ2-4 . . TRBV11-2 TGTGCCAGCAGCTCACAGGGAACTATACTAGCCAAAAACATTCAGTACTTC CASSSQGTILAKNIQYF
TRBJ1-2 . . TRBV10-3 TGTGCCATCAGTACAGGCCTCTATGGCTACACCTTC CAISTGLYGYTF
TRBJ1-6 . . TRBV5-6 TGTGCCAGCAGCTTGCTTGGCCAGGGGAATTCACCCCTCCACTTT CASSLLGQGNSPLHF
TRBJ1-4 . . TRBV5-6 TGTGCCAGCAGCTTGGACGGGGAGGGTGAAAAACTGTTTTTT CASSLDGEGEKLFF
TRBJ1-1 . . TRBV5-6 TGTGCCAGCAGCTTGCCAATGAACACTGAAGCTTTCTTT CASSLPMNTEAFF
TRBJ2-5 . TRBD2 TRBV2 TGTGCCAGCAGCGGACTAGCGGGGCCGCAAGAGACCCAGTACTTC CASSGLAGPQETQYF
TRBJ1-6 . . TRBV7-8 TGTGCCAGCAGCTTACCAGGCAGCTCCTATAATTCACCCCTCCACTTT CASSLPGSSYNSPLHF
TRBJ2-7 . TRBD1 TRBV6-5 TGTGCCAGCAGTTACTCAGGGGGCTTATCCTACGAGCAGTACTTC CASSYSGGLSYEQYF
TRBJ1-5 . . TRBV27 TGTGCCAGCAGCCCCCGGGGAAGCAATCAGCCCCAGCATTTT CASSPRGSNQPQHF
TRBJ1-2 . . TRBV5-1 TGCGCCAGCAGCTCCTCAGGGTTTGGCTACACCTTC CASSSSGFGYTF
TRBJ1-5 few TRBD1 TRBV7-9 TGTGCCAGCAGTAATGGGACAGTGAATCAGCCCCAGCATTTT CASSNGTVNQPQHF
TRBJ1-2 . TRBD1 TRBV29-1 TGCAGCGTTCCGGACAGGGGGCTTGATGGCTACACCTTC CSVPDRGLDGYTF
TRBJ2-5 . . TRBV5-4 TGTGCCAGCAGCTTTTCACGGGGTGGGGAGACCCAGTACTTC CASSFSRGGETQYF
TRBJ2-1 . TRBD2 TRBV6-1 TGTGCCAGCAGTGAAAGGGCTAGCGGGGGCCCATTGCTACTACGGGATGAGCAGTTCTTC CASSERASGGPLLLRDEQFF
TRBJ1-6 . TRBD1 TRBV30 TGTGCCTGGAGACCGACAGGGGGCAATTCACCCCTCCACTTT CAWRPTGGNSPLHF
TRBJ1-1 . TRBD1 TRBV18 TGTGCCAGCTCACTCTCAGACAGGGTCGGGTCTATGAACACTGAAGCTTTCTTT CASSLSDRVGSMNTEAFF
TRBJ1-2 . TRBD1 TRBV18 TGTGCCAGCTCACCACCGGGACAGGGGGCGTATGGCTACACCTTC CASSPPGQGAYGYTF
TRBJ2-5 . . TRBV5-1 TGCGCCAGCAGCCCTATGGGGGCACTACAAGAGACCCAGTACTTC CASSPMGALQETQYF
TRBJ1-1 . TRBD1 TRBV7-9 TGTGCCAGCAGCCATTTCGGACAGGAAATGAACACTGAAGCTTTCTTT CASSHFGQEMNTEAFF
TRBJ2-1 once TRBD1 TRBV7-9 TGTGCCAGCGGAGGTCGGACAGGGAGCAATGAGCAGTTCTTC CASGGRTGSNEQFF
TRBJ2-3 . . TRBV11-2 TGTGCCAGCAGCCGGAGGGACAGTGACACAGATACGCAGTATTTT CASSRRDSDTDTQYF
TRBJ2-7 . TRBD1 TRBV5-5 TGTGCCAGCAGCTTGTTTGGGACAGGGCTCGAGCAGTACTTC CASSLFGTGLEQYF
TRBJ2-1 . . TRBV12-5 TGTGCTAGTGGTGTATCCCGGGTGGGTACTCGGAATGAGCAGTTCTTC CASGVSRVGTRNEQFF
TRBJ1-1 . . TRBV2 TGTGCCAGCAGTGTTGAGGGTTACACTGAAGCTTTCTTT CASSVEGYTEAFF
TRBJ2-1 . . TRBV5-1 TGCGCCAGCACGCTTGTCGGGGATGAGCAGTTCTTC CASTLVGDEQFF
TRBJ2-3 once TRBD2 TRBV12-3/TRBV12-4 TGTGCCAGCAAACTAGCGGGAGGAGATACGCAGTATTTT CASKLAGGDTQYF
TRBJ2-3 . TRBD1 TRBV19 TGTGCCAGTAGTAACCAGGGGGCCCTACGGGATACGCAGTATTTT CASSNQGALRDTQYF
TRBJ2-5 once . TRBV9 TGTGCCAGCAGCCCTCACCCGGGACTCGTAAGGGAGACCCAGTACTTC CASSPHPGLVRETQYF
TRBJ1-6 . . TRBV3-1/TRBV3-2 TGTGCCAGCAGCCAAGATCGCCAGGGACATGGGAATTCACCCCTCCACTTT CASSQDRQGHGNSPLHF
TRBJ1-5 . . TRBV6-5 TGTGCCAGCAGCCCAGACAGGCGTCGTGAGTCCCAGCATTTT CASSPDRRRESQHF
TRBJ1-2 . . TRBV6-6 TGTGCCAGCAGCCCACCCGGGGATCACTATGGCTACACCTTC CASSPPGDHYGYTF
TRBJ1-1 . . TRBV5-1 TGCGCCAGCAGCTTGCCCTACCGGGGGGGAAACACTGAAGCTTTCTTT CASSLPYRGGNTEAFF
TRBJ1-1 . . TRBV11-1 TGTGCCAGCAGCCTCGGCCAGAGGCCCCCCTTCTTT CASSLGQRPPFF
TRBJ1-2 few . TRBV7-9 TGTGCCAGCAGCTTAATGGAACTAAACTATGGCTACACCTTC CASSLMELNYGYTF